Included here is one T cell receptor (beta chain) sequence, with context. Its antigen remains unknown. This sample was included in a study of CD8 T cells in Susac syndrome. Notes on the study in general: Only a relatively small number of individuals were included in the TCR sequencing and HLA analysis.

Random-hexamer reverse transcription was applied to roughly 0.45 to 1 ug RNA. TCR beta CDR3 was amplified by immunoSEQ multiplex PCR. This amplification extended across 54 Vbeta and 13 Jbeta segments. Via MiXCR, TCRdb re-called the immunoSEQ multiplex PCR reads, giving one row per CDR3 protein. This sample yields some 450,000 distinct CDR3 sequences, of which 75% to 90% are seen a single time; 0.09% to 0.15% belongs to the top ten. CDR1 and CDR2 from the germline V gene are DFQATT and SNEGSKA (reference sequence). This CDR3 region has 13 residues. V lost 6 bases, J lost 0 bases, and 12 bases lay in between.

The TCR sequence derives from a human donor with multiple sclerosis. This chain links TRBV20-1 with TRBJ2-7; D unresolved. The sequenced material came from CD8+ T cells from PBMCs. CDR3 protein: CSAETRSSYEQYF. The CDR3 DNA follows: TGCAGTGCCGAGACCAGAAGCTCCTACGAGCAGTACTTC.